This T cell receptor beta chain originates from a study of T-cell memory formation after mild COVID-19. This clonotype was counted between two and nine times. Employing constant-segment primers, 5'RACE generated TCR alpha and TCR beta cDNA libraries bearing sample barcodes and UMIs. TCRdb used MiXCR to reprocess the 5' RACE reads, holding one entry per CDR3 protein. The sample lists 550,000 to 600,000 distinct CDR3 sequences; approximately 15% were seen once. V was clipped by 4 bases and J by 8 bases, with 9 bases between them. The CDR3 consists of 12 residues. Germline CDR1 SGHRS, CDR2 YFSETQ. This clonotype originated in an adult woman who had mild COVID-19 (a few samples of this study predate the infection). Cell type and time point are not known. V usage is TRBV5-1 and J usage is TRBJ1-4, with D possibly TRBD1 on 6 matching bases. The source material was PBMCs or a T cell subset sorted from them (not recorded which). The CDR3 region has the DNA TGCGCCAGCAGCAGAGACAGGGAAAAACTGTTTTTT. The encoded protein is CASSRDREKLFF.